This T cell receptor beta chain was obtained from a study of T cells after yellow fever vaccination. Study information: SMART-Seq v4 Ultra Low Input handled preparation of low-cell-number fractions.

Germline lookup yields CDR1 LGHNA and CDR2 YNFKEQ. The CDR3 is 17 amino acids. Germline trimming cut 1 base from V and 2 bases from J; bases unmatched to any gene: 6. Points from the study as a whole: A large majority of primary-vaccination clones showed up again after the booster (approximately 96% CD4, 75% to 90% CD8). Abundant bulk-population clonotypes could contaminate the FACS-sorted repertoires.

Making TCR cDNA involved 5'RACE template switching, which added UMIs and a universal primer site. TCRdb reprocessed the 5' RACE reads via MiXCR and lists one record per CDR3 protein. The profile shows fewer than 450,000 distinct CDR3 sequences, 11% of them singletons. The sample holds a few counts of this clonotype. Its antigen is unknown. The chain combines TRBV4-2 with TRBJ2-2; 8 nucleotides line up with TRBD2. This TCR came from a man between 18 and 29 years old who received the YFV17D yellow fever vaccine. The specimen comprised PBMCs, sampled on the day of the first yellow fever vaccination. The CDR3 DNA is TGTGCCAGCAGCCAAGGGGGTAGCGGGGCCAACACCGGGGAGCTGTTTTTT. Residues: CASSQGGSGANTGELFF.